The 29 T cell receptor beta chains below come from one sample, sequenced in a study of blood T cell repertoires in COVID-19. TCRdb's copy holds only in-frame clones and misses some; the assay was immunoSEQ multiplex PCR. Of around 300,000 clones in the sample, 86% were seen once. Sequenced input: peripheral blood. These receptors were collected from a woman aged 70-85 years with COVID-19, enrolled during active disease.

In its sample, this clone was seen a few times. This chain links TRBV21-1 with TRBJ1-4; the table's D call, TRBD1, was not checked against the DNA. TRBV21-1 is a known pseudogene. This CDR3 has 15 amino acids. The CDR3 reads CASSHRSFANEKLFF. DNA of the CDR3: TGTGCCAGCAGCCACAGGTCCTTTGCGAATGAAAAACTGTTTTTT.

The chain joins TRBV5-1 to TRBJ2-5; no clear D. V was pared by 0 bases and J by 4 bases, with 4 bases between. Germline CDR1 and CDR2: SGHRS and YFSETQ. The CDR3 consists of 12 residues. The CDR3 protein is CASSLDGETQYF. The CDR3 DNA is TGCGCCAGCAGCTTGGACGGAGAGACCCAGTACTTC.

This clone has just one count. The chain recombines TRBV11-2 with TRBJ2-5; 9 bases agree with TRBD2. Looked up from germline, CDR1 is SGHAT and CDR2 is FQNNGV. J gave up 4 bases and V 6 bases, and 9 bases lay outside the gene matches. This CDR3 is 15 amino acids long. CDR3 loop: CASSPQAGGLETQYF. The CDR3 bases are TGTGCCAGCAGTCCCCAGGCGGGGGGGCTAGAGACCCAGTACTTC.

As concerns this clone: The sample carries other DNA sequences with the same CDR3. This chain uses TRBV18 with TRBJ2-7, with 9 bases aligning to TRBD1. The CDR3 consists of 14 residues. The V and J ends lost 2 bases and 2 bases, in that order; junction bases with no gene match: 1. Germline V lookup: CDR1 KGHSH, CDR2 LQKENI. The CDR3 region is CASSPGTGTYEQYF. In DNA form, the CDR3 reads TGTGCCAGCTCACCAGGGACAGGGACCTACGAGCAGTACTTC.

The chain uses TRBV6-6 and TRBJ1-2; tentative D call: TRBD1 (6 bases). Trimming left V 5 bases short and J 5 bases short, with 18 bases between. The germline V gene encodes CDR1 MNHNY and CDR2 SVGAGI (reference sequence). The CDR3 length is 15 residues. CDR3 in DNA: TGTGCCAGCAGTCAAATACAGGGATCGTGGTATGGCTACACCTTC. Translation: CASSQIQGSWYGYTF.

The CDR3 DNA reads TGTGCCATCAGTGGGTCGTATGGAGCGGGGGTACCAACGCAGTATTTT. Encoded protein: CAISGSYGAGVPTQYF. The V and J genes are TRBV10-3 and TRBJ2-3; 8 bases are a match to TRBD2. The germline V gene encodes CDR1 ENHRY and CDR2 SYGVKD. V shed 4 bases and J 9 bases; nucleotides not matched to a gene: 15. CDR3 size: 16 residues.

The chain recombines TRBV7-2 with TRBJ2-7, with 8 bases lining up with TRBD1. The germline CDR1 and CDR2 sequences are SGHTA and FQGNSA. CDR3 size: 14 residues. The V and J ends lost 5 bases and 8 bases, in that order; junction bases with no gene match: 11. Here the CDR3 DNA reads TGTGCCAGCAGCGACAGACAGGGGACGGAGAAGCAGTACTTC. It encodes CASSDRQGTEKQYF.

This clone appeared once. The chain combines TRBV27 with TRBJ1-1; 8 nucleotides agree with TRBD1. Germline assignment: CDR1 MNHEY and CDR2 SMNVEV (reference sequence). Unmatched junction bases numbered 13, after V lost 5 bases and J lost 14 bases. The CDR3 has 13 residues. CDR3 sequence: CASSGSIQGGMFF. In nucleotides, the CDR3 is TGTGCCAGCAGTGGATCCATACAGGGGGGTATGTTCTTT.

This sequence joins TRBV10-3 and TRBJ2-7, with TRBD2 as a possible D gene (5 bases). The V and J ends lost 7 bases and 6 bases respectively, with 22 bases between them. Germline V gene sequence: CDR1 ENHRY, CDR2 SYGVKD. The CDR3 spans 15 residues. The CDR3 loop is CAIKSVGSGEGEQYF. For the CDR3, the DNA is TGTGCCATCAAATCGGTAGGGTCTGGCGAGGGCGAGCAGTACTTC.

The rearrangement uses TRBV7-2 and TRBJ1-5; D is uncertain. Germline lookup yields CDR1 SGHTA and CDR2 FQGNSA. V gave up 5 bases and J gave up 4 bases, with 9 bases separating them. This CDR3 region has 13 residues. The CDR3 here is CASSPTPNQPQHF. DNA for the CDR3: TGTGCCAGCAGCCCAACTCCGAATCAGCCCCAGCATTTT.

Comments on this clone: Other DNA sequences from this sample encode an identical CDR3 as well. The chain recombines TRBV28 with TRBJ1-1; D is possibly TRBD1 (5 bases). Per germline, CDR1 MDHEN and CDR2 SYDVKM. The ends were cut back, 3 bases at V and 5 bases at J, with 7 bases in the middle. There are 12 residues in the CDR3. The CDR3 region is CASSFRGTEAFF. DNA for the CDR3: TGTGCCAGCAGTTTTAGGGGAACTGAAGCTTTCTTT. The full variable domain, in which reference TRBV28 and TRBJ1-1 provide the parts outside the CDR3, is DVKVTQSSRYLVKRTGEKVFLECVQDMDHENMFWYRQDPGLGLRLIYFSYDVKMKEKGDIPEGYSVSREKKERFSLILESASTNQTSMYLCASSFRGTEAFFGQGTRLTVV.

At least ten counts were recorded for this clone. The CDR3 DNA is TGTGCCAGTAGGCCTACAGGGCTCGATGGCTACACCTTC. Translated: CASRPTGLDGYTF. The J gene is TRBJ1-2, the V gene TRBV19; D might be TRBD1 (6 bases). The CDR3 has 13 amino acids. Per germline, CDR1 LNHDA and CDR2 SQIVND (reference sequence). V lost 6 bases, J lost 6 bases, and 14 bases lay in between. Looking up the rest from reference TRBV19 and TRBJ1-2 gives the full variable domain: DGGITQSPKYLFRKEGQNVTLSCEQNLNHDAMYWYRQDPGQGLRLIYYSQIVNDFQKGDIAEGYSVSREKKESFPLTVTSAQKNPTAFYLCASRPTGLDGYTFGSGTRLTVV.

This sequence joins TRBV10-3 and TRBJ2-3, with D perhaps matching TRBD1 (6 bases). The CDR3 length is 13 residues. Germline V gives CDR1 ENHRY, CDR2 SYGVKD. Trimming pared 6 bases from V and 0 bases from J, leaving 7 bases between. The CDR3 region is CAIRDSSTDTQYF. The CDR3 bases are TGTGCCATCAGGGACAGTAGCACAGATACGCAGTATTTT.

The chain combines TRBV18 with TRBJ1-2; D unresolved. CDR1 is KGHSH, CDR2 LQKENI, per germline. The CDR3 runs to 16 residues. The V gene lost 0 bases and the J gene lost 0 bases, with 11 bases spanning the gap. CDR3 loop: CASSPPEGLANYGYTF. The CDR3 nucleotides are TGTGCCAGCTCACCACCAGAGGGCTTAGCTAACTATGGCTACACCTTC.

The chain links TRBV3-1 (or the pseudogene TRBV3-2) to TRBJ2-7; 8 bases map to TRBD1. The CDR3 is made up of 16 amino acids. CDR1 and CDR2 from the germline V gene are LGHDT and YNNKEL (reference sequence). With 2 bases clipped from V and 6 bases from J, the junction kept 12 bases outside the gene matches. Here the CDR3 reads CASSQTLVAGGSEQYF. In DNA, the CDR3 is TGTGCCAGCAGCCAAACCTTAGTTGCAGGGGGCAGCGAGCAGTACTTC.

The rearrangement joins TRBV5-6 to TRBJ1-2; 7 bases are shared with TRBD1. This CDR3 has 13 amino acids. Germline trimming cut 4 bases from V and 2 bases from J; bases unmatched to any gene: 2. The germline V gene has CDR1 SGHDT and CDR2 YYEEEE. DNA for the CDR3: TGTGCCAGCAGCGACAGGGAGAACTATGGCTACACCTTC. It yields the protein CASSDRENYGYTF.

The genes are TRBV6-5 and TRBJ2-7; no definite D call. Germline CDR1 MNHEY, CDR2 SVGAGI. The length of the CDR3 is 12 residues. V lost 6 bases to trimming and J lost 7 bases, with 13 bases between them. The CDR3 bases are TGTGCCAGCAGCACCTATGTTACGGAGCAGTACTTC. It codes for CASSTYVTEQYF.

The genes are TRBV6-5 and TRBJ1-2; no reliable D call. CDR1 is MNHEY, CDR2 SVGAGI, per germline. The CDR3 consists of 15 residues. Trimming took 5 bases from V and 7 from J, leaving 20 bases between them. The chain's CDR3 is CASSPSGLSTTGYTF. CDR3 nucleotides: TGTGCCAGCAGTCCGAGTGGACTCTCAACTACTGGCTACACCTTC.

This chain connects TRBV5-4 to TRBJ2-3; a weak D match, TRBD2 (7 bases). Germline CDR1 SGHNT, CDR2 YYREEE (reference sequence). V lost 4 bases, J lost 4 bases, and 13 bases lay in between. The CDR3 runs to 14 residues. CDR3 in amino acids: CASSHRGGADTQYF. DNA for the CDR3: TGTGCCAGCAGCCACCGAGGGGGGGCAGATACGCAGTATTTT.

V usage is TRBV9 and J usage is TRBJ2-6; 9 bases align to TRBD2. The CDR3 is 18 amino acids. Germline CDR1 and CDR2: SGDLS and YYNGEE. Trimming took 0 bases from V and 2 from J; bases not matched to a gene: 6. The chain's CDR3 is CASSVGIAGDTGANVLTF. Written as DNA, the CDR3 is TGTGCCAGCAGCGTAGGGATAGCGGGGGACACTGGGGCCAACGTCCTGACTTTC.

The rearrangement uses TRBV7-2 and TRBJ2-3; maybe TRBD2 (7 bases). Deletions cut 3 bases from V and 8 bases from J, with 15 bases between. This CDR3 comprises 14 residues. Germline CDR1 is SGHTA and CDR2 is FQGNSA. As DNA, the CDR3 is TGTGCCAGCAGCTTTGAGGGGGGGCCCTCTACGCAGTATTTT. Residues: CASSFEGGPSTQYF.

This clone was seen a handful of times. V is TRBV5-1 and J is TRBJ2-2; tentatively, D is TRBD1 (6 bases). The CDR3 length is 14 residues. The V and J ends lost 5 bases and 4 bases respectively, with 12 bases between them. From germline, CDR1 is SGHRS and CDR2 YFSETQ. CDR3 DNA: TGCGCCAGCAGTATACAGGGATCCACCGGGGAGCTGTTTTTT. It specifies CASSIQGSTGELFF.

The chain employs TRBV5-1 and TRBJ2-1; TRBD1 might be the D (5 bases). V gave up 1 base and J gave up 7 bases, with 9 bases separating them. Germline V gives CDR1 SGHRS, CDR2 YFSETQ. CDR3 length: 13 amino acids. DNA of the CDR3: TGCGCCAGCAGCTTGAGGCAGGGAAATGAGCAGTTCTTC. It encodes CASSLRQGNEQFF.

The CDR3 DNA reads TGTGCCAGCAGTAAGGGGGCCCTTAGCTACACCTTC. It specifies CASSKGALSYTF. The chain recombines TRBV12-3 or TRBV12-4 with TRBJ1-2, with 7 bases that match TRBD1. This CDR3 contains 12 residues. V lost 5 bases and J lost 9; bases outside the gene matches: 6.

The rearrangement joins TRBV6-5 to TRBJ1-2; TRBD1 matches 10 bases. J lost 4 bases, V lost 4 bases, and 6 bases had no gene match. Germline CDR1 MNHEY, CDR2 SVGAGI. There are 15 residues in the CDR3. In DNA, the CDR3 is TGTGCCAGCAGTTTAGGAGGGACAGGGGTCTATGGCTACACCTTC. It is translated as CASSLGGTGVYGYTF.

The CDR3 region has the DNA TGCGCCAGCAGCCCCGGGACAGTCAGCGGCTACACCTTC. This sequence encodes CASSPGTVSGYTF. The chain has TRBV4-3 and TRBJ1-2; 7 bases line up with TRBD1. Germline V gene data show CDR1 as LGHNA and CDR2 as YSLEER. The junction had 7 bases not matched to a gene; V was cut back by 4 bases and J by 8 bases. CDR3 length: 13 residues.

V usage is TRBV4-3 and J usage is TRBJ2-3; 7 positions match TRBD1. CDR3 size: 18 residues. V dropped 0 bases and J dropped 0; count of bases not matched to a gene: 9. The germline CDR1 and CDR2 sequences are LGHNA and YSLEER. The DNA of the CDR3 is TGCGCCAGCAGCCAAGAGGGTACTTGGACAGGAAGCACAGATACGCAGTATTTT. It encodes CASSQEGTWTGSTDTQYF.

The sample holds one count of this clone. The V gene is TRBV5-6, the J gene TRBJ2-1, with D perhaps TRBD2 (6 bases). CDR1 SGHDT and CDR2 YYEEEE come from the germline V gene. The ends were cut back, 4 bases at V and 5 bases at J, with 19 bases in the middle. The CDR3 loop spans 16 amino acids. This chain's CDR3 is CASSPRPGLSNNEQFF. In nucleotides, the CDR3 is TGTGCCAGCAGCCCTCGTCCGGGACTTAGCAACAATGAGCAGTTCTTC.

This chain uses TRBV4-1 with TRBJ2-1, with 10 positions matching TRBD2. The trim removed 4 bases at V and 9 bases at J, leaving 0 bases unmatched. Per germline, CDR1 MGHRA and CDR2 YSYEKL. CDR3 length: 12 amino acids. CDR3: CASSPSGGEQFF. The CDR3 nucleotides read TGCGCCAGCAGCCCTAGCGGGGGTGAGCAGTTCTTC.